The present TCR beta chain was sequenced within a study of human thymus T cells. General observations from the study: Thymic and blood repertoires showed apparently biased V and J gene usage. Reports from related research described highly overlapping thymic repertoires among unrelated individuals.

Sequencing was performed with immunoSEQ multiplex PCR; in TCRdb, only in-frame clones are kept and a portion is missing. The sample lists around 130,000 clones; around 94% were seen once. CDR1 MGHRA and CDR2 YSYEKL come from the germline V gene. CDR3 size: 16 residues. V lost 4 bases and J lost 5; bases outside the gene matches: 9. To note about this clone: As yet, its antigen is unknown.

Thymus specimens were resections from corrective heart surgery. Immunologically healthy infants in Finland undergoing congenital heart defect surgery were the donors. This sequence joins TRBV4-1 and TRBJ2-5, with 11 bases identical to TRBD2. The specimen was thymus tissue. The TCR originated in a boy less than two years old with a congenital heart defect but otherwise immunologically healthy. The CDR3 sequence is CASSPILAGGSETQYF. In DNA, the CDR3 is TGCGCCAGCAGCCCGATCCTAGCGGGGGGTAGTGAGACCCAGTACTTC.